The T cell receptor beta chain described here comes from a study of T cell changes during pregnancy in multiple sclerosis. Assay: immunoSEQ multiplex PCR; the TCRdb copy retains only in-frame clones and omits some. The sample includes about 85,000 clones, roughly nine tenths of them seen just once. J lost 5 bases, V lost 1 base, and 5 bases had no gene match. CDR3 length equals 13 residues. The V gene's germline CDR1 is SQVTM and CDR2 ANQGSEA. Sequencing used peripheral blood, obtained in the first trimester of pregnancy. The gene calls are TRBV29-1 and TRBJ2-7; 7 bases align to TRBD1. This TCR was recovered from a female donor with multiple sclerosis, enrolled in a pregnancy study. CDR3 sequence (DNA): TGCAGCGTTGAAGTTACAGGGGCCCACGAGCAGTACTTC. Encoded protein: CSVEVTGAHEQYF.